This T cell receptor (beta chain) was captured in a study of Tregs in tolerant kidney transplant recipients. Regarding the study as a whole: Biological reproducibility was not directly addressed, but technical replication error appeared minimal.

The count of this clone is one. Its antigen is unidentified. Sequenced by immunoSEQ multiplex PCR; TCRdb stores in-frame clones only, minus some. The sample lists 110,000 or so clones, roughly 92% occurring once. The sequencing input was CD4+ T cells from blood. The receptor comes from a human donor in good health.

The chain's CDR3 is CASSPQAGGINEQFF. The DNA of the CDR3 is TGTGCCAGCAGCCCCCAGGCGGGAGGTATCAATGAGCAGTTCTTC. The V call is TRBV7-7, the J call TRBJ2-1; 8 bases agree with TRBD2. Looked up from germline, CDR1 is SSHAT and CDR2 is FNYEAQ (reference sequence). The trim removed 5 bases at V and 6 bases at J, leaving 9 bases unmatched. The CDR3 is 15 residues long.